This T cell receptor (beta chain) is drawn from a study of Graves' ophthalmopathy and Graves' hyperthyroidism. This clonotype was seen many times. Its antigen is unknown. 7.5 to 10 ml of fresh blood yielded the PBMCs by density gradient. Transcripts of RNA were the source for amplifying TCR beta CDR3 regions. Investigators did first-round RT-PCR with HTBI primers, then second-round multiplex PCR. TCRdb itself ran the multiplex PCR reads through MiXCR, one entry per CDR3 protein. The table lists roughly 400,000 distinct CDR3 sequences, 15% of them singletons, with roughly 7% in the top ten. Study-level points and caveats: Most thyroid clonotypes expanded beyond 0.001 frequency were also found in blood.

The sequenced sample consisted of peripheral blood. The sequence derives from a woman under 30 with stable Graves' hyperthyroidism.

In DNA, the CDR3 is TGTGCCAGCAGTTCTTGGGACAGGGGACCTGAAGCTTTCTTT. It translates to CASSSWDRGPEAFF. This rearrangement joins TRBV6-2 or TRBV6-3 to TRBJ1-1; TRBD1 matches 10 bases. Germline CDR1 reads MNHEY; CDR2 reads SVGEGT. The CDR3 covers 14 residues. Trimming cost V 4 bases and J 6 bases; bases outside gene matches: 5.